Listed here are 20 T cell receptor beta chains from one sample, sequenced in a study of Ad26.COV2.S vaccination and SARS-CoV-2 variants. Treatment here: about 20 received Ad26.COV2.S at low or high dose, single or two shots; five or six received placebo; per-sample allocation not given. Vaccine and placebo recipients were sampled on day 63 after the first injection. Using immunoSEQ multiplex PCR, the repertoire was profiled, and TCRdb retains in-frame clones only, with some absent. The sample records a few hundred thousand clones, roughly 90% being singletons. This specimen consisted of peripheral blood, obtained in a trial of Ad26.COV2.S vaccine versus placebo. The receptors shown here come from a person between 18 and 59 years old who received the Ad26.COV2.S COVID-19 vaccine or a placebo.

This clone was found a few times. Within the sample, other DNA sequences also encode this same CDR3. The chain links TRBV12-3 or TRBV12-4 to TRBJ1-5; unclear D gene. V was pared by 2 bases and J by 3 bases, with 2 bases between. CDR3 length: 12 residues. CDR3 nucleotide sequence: TGTGCCAGCAGTTTAATCAATCAGCCCCAGCATTTT. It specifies CASSLINQPQHF.

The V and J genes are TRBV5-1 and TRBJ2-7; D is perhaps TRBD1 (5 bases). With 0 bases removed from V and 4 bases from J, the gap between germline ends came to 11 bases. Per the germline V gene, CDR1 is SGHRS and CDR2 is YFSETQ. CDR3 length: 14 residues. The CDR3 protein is CASSLVGAAYEQYF. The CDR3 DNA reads TGCGCCAGCAGCTTGGTAGGGGCCGCATACGAGCAGTACTTC.

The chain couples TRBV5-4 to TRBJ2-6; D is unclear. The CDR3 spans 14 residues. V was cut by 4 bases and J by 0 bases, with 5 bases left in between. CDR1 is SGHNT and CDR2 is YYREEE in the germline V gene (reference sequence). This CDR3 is CASSPRSGANVLTF. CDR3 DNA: TGTGCCAGCAGCCCGCGCTCTGGGGCCAACGTCCTGACTTTC.

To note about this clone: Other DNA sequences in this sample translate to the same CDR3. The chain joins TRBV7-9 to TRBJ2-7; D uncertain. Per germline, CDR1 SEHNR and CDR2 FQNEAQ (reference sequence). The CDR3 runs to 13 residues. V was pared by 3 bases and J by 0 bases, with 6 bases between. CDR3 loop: CASSFGGSYEQYF. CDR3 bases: TGTGCCAGCAGCTTTGGCGGCTCCTACGAGCAGTACTTC.

This CDR3 is CAIGGQAYEQYF. The CDR3 nucleotides are TGTGCCATCGGGGGTCAAGCCTACGAGCAGTACTTC. J is TRBJ2-7 and V is TRBV10-3; possibly TRBD1 or TRBD2 for D (5 bases each). The CDR3 has 12 amino acids. Germline V CDR1 and CDR2: ENHRY, SYGVKD. V dropped 8 bases and J dropped 2 bases, with 10 bases sitting between them.

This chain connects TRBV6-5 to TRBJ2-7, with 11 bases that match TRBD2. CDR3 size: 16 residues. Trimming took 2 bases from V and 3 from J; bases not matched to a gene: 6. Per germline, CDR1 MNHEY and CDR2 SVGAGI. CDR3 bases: TGTGCCAGCAGTTACGCCGGGACTAGCGGTAACTACGAGCAGTACTTC. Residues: CASSYAGTSGNYEQYF.

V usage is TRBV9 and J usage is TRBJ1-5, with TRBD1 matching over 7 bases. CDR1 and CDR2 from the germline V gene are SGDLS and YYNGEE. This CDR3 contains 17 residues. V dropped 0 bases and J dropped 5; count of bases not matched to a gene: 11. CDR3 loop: CASSVAMRGRGYQPQHF. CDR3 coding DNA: TGTGCCAGCAGCGTAGCGATGAGGGGGCGGGGGTATCAGCCCCAGCATTTT. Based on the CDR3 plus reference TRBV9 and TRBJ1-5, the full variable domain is DSGVTQTPKHLITATGQRVTLRCSPRSGDLSVYWYQQSLDQGLQFLIQYYNGEERAKGNILERFSAQQFPDLHSELNLSSLELGDSALYFCASSVAMRGRGYQPQHFGDGTRLSIL.

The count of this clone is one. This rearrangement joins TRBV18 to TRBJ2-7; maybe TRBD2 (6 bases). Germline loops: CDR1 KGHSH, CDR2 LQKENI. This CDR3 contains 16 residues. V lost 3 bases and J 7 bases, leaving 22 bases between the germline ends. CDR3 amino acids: CASSPEWDSWYREQYF. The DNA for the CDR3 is TGTGCCAGCTCACCGGAGTGGGACTCTTGGTATCGGGAGCAGTACTTC.

The CDR3 DNA reads TGTGCCAGCAGCTTAGAGAGGGGCTACGAGCAGTACTTC. Translation: CASSLERGYEQYF. The rearrangement uses TRBV11-2 and TRBJ2-7; TRBD1 or TRBD2 may be the D gene (5 bases each). V was cut by 0 bases and J by 3 bases, with 6 bases left in between. Germline CDR1 is SGHAT and CDR2 is FQNNGV. This CDR3 is built from 13 residues.

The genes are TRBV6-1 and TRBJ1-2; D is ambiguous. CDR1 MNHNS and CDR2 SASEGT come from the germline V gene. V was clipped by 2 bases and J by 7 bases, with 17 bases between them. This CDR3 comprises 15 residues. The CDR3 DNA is TGTGCCAGCAGTGAAACCCCCATGCGGGAGAGTGGCTACACCTTC. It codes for CASSETPMRESGYTF.

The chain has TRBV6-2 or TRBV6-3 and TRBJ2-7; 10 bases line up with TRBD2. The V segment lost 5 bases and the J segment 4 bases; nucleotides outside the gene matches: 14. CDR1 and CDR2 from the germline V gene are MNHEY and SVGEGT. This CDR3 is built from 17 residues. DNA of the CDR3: TGTGCCAGCAGTCCGTGGGAGCTAGCGGGAGTATCGTACGAGCAGTACTTC. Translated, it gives CASSPWELAGVSYEQYF.

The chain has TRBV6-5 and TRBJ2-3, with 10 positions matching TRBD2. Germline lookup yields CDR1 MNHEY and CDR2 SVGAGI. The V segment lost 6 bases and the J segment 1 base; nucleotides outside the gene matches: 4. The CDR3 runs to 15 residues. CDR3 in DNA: TGTGCCAGCAGAAAAGGACTAGCGGGCACAGATACGCAGTATTTT. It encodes CASRKGLAGTDTQYF.

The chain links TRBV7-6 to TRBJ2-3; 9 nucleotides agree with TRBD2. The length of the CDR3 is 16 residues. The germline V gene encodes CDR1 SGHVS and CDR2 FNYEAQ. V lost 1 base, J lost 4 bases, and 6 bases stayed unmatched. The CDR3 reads CASSLVAGGPPDTQYF. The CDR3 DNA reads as TGTGCCAGCAGCTTAGTTGCGGGAGGGCCGCCAGATACGCAGTATTTT.

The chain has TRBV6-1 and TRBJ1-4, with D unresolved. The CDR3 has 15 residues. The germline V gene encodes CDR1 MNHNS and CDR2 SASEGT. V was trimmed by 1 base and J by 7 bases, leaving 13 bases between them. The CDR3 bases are TGTGCCAGCAGTGAAGGCGGGGTATCAGGTGAAAAACTGTTTTTT. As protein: CASSEGGVSGEKLFF.

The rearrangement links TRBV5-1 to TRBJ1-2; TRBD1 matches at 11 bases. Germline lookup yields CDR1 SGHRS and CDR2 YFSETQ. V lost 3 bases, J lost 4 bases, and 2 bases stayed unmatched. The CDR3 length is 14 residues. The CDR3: CASSSDRGPYGYTF. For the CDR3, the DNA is TGCGCCAGCAGCTCGGACAGGGGGCCCTATGGCTACACCTTC.

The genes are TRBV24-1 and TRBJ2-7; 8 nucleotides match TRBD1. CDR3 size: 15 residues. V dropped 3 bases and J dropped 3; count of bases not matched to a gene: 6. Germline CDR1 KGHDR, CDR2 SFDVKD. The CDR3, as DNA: TGTGCCACCAGTGATCCCTCAGGGGGCGACTACGAGCAGTACTTC. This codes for CATSDPSGGDYEQYF.

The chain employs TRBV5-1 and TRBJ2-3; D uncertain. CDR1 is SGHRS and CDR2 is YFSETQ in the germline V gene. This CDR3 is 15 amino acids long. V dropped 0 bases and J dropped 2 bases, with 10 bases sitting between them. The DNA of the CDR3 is TGCGCCAGCAGCTTGGTGGGCGGTATCACAGATACGCAGTATTTT. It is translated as CASSLVGGITDTQYF.

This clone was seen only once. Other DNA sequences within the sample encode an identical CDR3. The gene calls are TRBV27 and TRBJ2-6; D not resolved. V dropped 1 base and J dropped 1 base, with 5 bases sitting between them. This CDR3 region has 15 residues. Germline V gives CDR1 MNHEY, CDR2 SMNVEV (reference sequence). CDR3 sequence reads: CASSLWGSGANVLTF. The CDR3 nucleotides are TGTGCCAGCAGTTTATGGGGTTCTGGGGCCAACGTCCTGACTTTC.

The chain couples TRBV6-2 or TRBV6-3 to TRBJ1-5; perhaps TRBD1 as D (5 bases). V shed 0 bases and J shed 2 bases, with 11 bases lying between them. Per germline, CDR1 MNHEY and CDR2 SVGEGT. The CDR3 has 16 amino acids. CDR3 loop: CASSYSEGSGNQPQHF. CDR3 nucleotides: TGTGCCAGCAGTTACTCGGAGGGGTCGGGCAATCAGCCCCAGCATTTT.

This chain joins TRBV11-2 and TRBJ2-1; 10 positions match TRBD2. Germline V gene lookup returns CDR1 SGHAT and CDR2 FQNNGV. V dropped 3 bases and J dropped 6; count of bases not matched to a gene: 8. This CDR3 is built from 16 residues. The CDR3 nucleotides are TGTGCCAGCAGCTTCCGGGGGACTAGCGTCTCCAATGAGCAGTTCTTC. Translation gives CASSFRGTSVSNEQFF.